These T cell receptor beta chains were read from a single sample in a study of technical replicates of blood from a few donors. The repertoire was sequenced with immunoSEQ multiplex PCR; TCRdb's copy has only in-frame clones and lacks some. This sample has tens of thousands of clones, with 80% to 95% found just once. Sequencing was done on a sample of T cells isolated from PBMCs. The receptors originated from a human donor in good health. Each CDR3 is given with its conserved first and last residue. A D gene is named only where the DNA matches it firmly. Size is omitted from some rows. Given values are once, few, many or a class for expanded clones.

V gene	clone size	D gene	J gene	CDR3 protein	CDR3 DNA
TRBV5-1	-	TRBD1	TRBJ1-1	CASSLAGTGGTEAFF	TGCGCCAGCAGCTTGGCCGGGACAGGGGGCACTGAAGCTTTCTTT
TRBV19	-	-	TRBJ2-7	CASSLNQGMFYEQYF	TGTGCCAGTAGTCTAAATCAGGGGATGTTCTACGAGCAGTACTTC
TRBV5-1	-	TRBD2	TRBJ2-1	CASSLDRDYSYNEQFF	TGCGCCAGCAGCTTGGACCGGGACTACTCCTACAATGAGCAGTTCTTC
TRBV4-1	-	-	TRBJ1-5	CASSQTINQPQHF	TGCGCCAGCAGCCAAACAATTAATCAGCCCCAGCATTTT
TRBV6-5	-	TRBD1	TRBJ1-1	CASGTGVMNTEAFF	TGTGCTAGCGGGACAGGCGTCATGAACACTGAAGCTTTCTTT
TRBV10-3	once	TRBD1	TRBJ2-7	CAISPGQGSNEQYF	TGTGCCATCAGCCCGGGACAGGGGTCCAACGAGCAGTACTTC
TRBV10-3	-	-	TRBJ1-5	CAISESSGSNQPQHF	TGTGCCATCAGTGAGTCGAGTGGTAGCAATCAGCCCCAGCATTTT
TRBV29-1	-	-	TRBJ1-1	CSARTGNTEAFF	TGCAGCGCTCGAACAGGGAACACTGAAGCTTTCTTT
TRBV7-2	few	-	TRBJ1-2	CASSLNSNYGYTF	TGTGCCAGCAGCTTAAACAGCAACTATGGCTACACCTTC
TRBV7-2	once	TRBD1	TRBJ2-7	CASSFTGAYYEQYF	TGTGCCAGCAGCTTTACAGGGGCTTATTACGAGCAGTACTTC